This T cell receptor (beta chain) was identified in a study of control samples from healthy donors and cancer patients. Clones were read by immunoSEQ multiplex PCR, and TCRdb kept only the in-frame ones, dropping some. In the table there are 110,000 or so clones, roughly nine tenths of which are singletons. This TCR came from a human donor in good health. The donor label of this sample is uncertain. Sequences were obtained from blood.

Here the CDR3 reads CASASTGGQIGQPQHF. CDR3 coding DNA: TGTGCCAGCGCATCAACCGGGGGGCAGATAGGTCAGCCCCAGCATTTT. This chain links TRBV19 with TRBJ1-5; a weak D match, TRBD1 (6 bases). This CDR3 has 16 residues. Germline lookup yields CDR1 LNHDA and CDR2 SQIVND (reference sequence). Between the trimmed V and J ends, which lost 9 bases and 6 bases, there was a span of 24 bases.